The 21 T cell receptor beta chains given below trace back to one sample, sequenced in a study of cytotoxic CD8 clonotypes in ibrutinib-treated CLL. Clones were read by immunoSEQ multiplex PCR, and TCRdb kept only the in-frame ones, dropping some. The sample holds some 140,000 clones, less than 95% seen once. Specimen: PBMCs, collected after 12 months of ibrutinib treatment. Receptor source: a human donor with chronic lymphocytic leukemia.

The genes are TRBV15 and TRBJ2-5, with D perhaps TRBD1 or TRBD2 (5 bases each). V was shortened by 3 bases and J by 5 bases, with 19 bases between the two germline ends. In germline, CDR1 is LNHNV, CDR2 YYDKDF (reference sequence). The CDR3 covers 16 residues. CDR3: CATSSDLLGEWETQYF. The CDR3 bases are TGTGCCACCAGCAGCGACCTGTTGGGGGAGTGGGAGACCCAGTACTTC.

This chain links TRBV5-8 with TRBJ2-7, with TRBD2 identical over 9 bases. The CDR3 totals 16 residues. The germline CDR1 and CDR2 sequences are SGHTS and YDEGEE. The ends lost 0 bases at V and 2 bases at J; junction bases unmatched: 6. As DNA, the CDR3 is TGTGCCAGCAGCTTGGGGCTAGCGGGATTACCCTACGAGCAGTACTTC. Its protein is CASSLGLAGLPYEQYF.

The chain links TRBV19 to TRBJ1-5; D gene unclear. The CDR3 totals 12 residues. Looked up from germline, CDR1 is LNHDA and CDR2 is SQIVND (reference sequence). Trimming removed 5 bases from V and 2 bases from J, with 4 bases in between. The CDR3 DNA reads TGTGCCAGTAGTCCCCGCAATCAGCCCCAGCATTTT. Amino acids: CASSPRNQPQHF.

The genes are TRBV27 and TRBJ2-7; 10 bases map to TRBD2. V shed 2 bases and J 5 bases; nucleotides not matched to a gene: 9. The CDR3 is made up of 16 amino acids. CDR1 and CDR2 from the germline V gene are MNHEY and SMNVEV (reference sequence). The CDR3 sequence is CASSLPSGSYPHEQYF. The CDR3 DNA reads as TGTGCCAGCAGTTTACCTAGCGGGAGCTATCCCCACGAGCAGTACTTC.

CDR3 nucleotides: TGCGCCAGCAGCTTGGTCTCGGGCCCGAACACTGAAGCTTTCTTT. Translation gives CASSLVSGPNTEAFF. This chain links TRBV5-1 with TRBJ1-1; D gene uncertain. The ends were cut back, 0 bases at V and 1 base at J, with 10 bases in the middle. This CDR3 contains 15 residues. Germline values: CDR1 SGHRS, CDR2 YFSETQ. Filled out from reference TRBV5-1 and TRBJ1-1, the complete variable domain reads KAGVTQTPRYLIKTRGQQVTLSCSPISGHRSVSWYQQTPGQGLQFLFEYFSETQRNKGNFPGRFSGRQFSNSRSEMNVSTLELGDSALYLCASSLVSGPNTEAFFGQGTRLTVV.

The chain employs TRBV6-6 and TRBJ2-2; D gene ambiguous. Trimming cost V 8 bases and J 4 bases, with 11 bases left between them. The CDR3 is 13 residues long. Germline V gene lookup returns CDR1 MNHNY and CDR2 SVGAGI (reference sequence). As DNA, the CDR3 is TGTGCCAGCCTGCCCCAAACCACCGGGGAGCTGTTTTTT. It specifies CASLPQTTGELFF.

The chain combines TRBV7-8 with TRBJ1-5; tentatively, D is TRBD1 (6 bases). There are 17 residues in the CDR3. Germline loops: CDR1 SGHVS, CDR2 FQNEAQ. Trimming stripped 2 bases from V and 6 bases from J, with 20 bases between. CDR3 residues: CASSLTGLRAFSQPQHF. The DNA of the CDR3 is TGTGCCAGCAGCTTAACAGGGTTAAGGGCTTTTAGTCAGCCCCAGCATTTT.

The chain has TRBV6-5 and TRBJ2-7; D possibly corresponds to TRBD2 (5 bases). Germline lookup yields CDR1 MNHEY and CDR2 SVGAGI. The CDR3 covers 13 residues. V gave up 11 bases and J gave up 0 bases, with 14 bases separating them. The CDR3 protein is CAAGLAPSYEQYF. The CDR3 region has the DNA TGTGCCGCCGGCTTAGCGCCCTCCTACGAGCAGTACTTC.

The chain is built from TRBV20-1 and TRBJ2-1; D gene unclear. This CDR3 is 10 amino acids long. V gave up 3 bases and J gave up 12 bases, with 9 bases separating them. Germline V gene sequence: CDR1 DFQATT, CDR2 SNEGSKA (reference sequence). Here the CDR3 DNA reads TGCAGTGCTAGTAGGCCAGCGCAGTTCTTC. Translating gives CSASRPAQFF.

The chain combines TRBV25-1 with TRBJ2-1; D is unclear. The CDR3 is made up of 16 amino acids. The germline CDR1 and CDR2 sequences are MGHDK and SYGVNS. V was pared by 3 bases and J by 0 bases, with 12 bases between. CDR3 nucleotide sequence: TGTGCCAGCAGTGAGTTTGAACAGAGCTCCTACAATGAGCAGTTCTTC. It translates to CASSEFEQSSYNEQFF.

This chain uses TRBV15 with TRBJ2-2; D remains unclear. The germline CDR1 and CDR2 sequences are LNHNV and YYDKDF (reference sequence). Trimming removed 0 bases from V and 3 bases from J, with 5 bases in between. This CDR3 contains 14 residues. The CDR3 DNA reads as TGTGCCACCAGCAGAGATTTACACACCGGGGAGCTGTTTTTT. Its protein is CATSRDLHTGELFF.

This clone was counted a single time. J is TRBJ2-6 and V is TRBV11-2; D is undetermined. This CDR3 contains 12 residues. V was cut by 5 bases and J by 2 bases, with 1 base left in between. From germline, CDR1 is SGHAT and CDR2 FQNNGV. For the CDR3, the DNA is TGTGCCAGCAGCCCTGGGGCCAACGTCCTGACTTTC. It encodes CASSPGANVLTF.

CDR3 nucleotide sequence: TGTGCCAGCAAGACAGCCGAAAGGGGAAAACTGTTTTTT. It yields the protein CASKTAERGKLFF. The chain recombines TRBV2 with TRBJ1-4; D is possibly TRBD1 (5 bases). CDR1 and CDR2 from the germline V gene are SNHLY and FYNNEI. The CDR3 sequence is 13 residues long. V was cut by 7 bases and J by 10 bases, with 16 bases left in between.

The CDR3 nucleotides are TGTGCCAGCAGCGTAGGAACTAGCGGGGCCACAGATACGCAGTATTTT. Translation: CASSVGTSGATDTQYF. J is TRBJ2-3 and V is TRBV9; 10 bases agree with TRBD2. J gave up 2 bases and V 0 bases, and 3 bases lay outside the gene matches. This CDR3 contains 16 residues. Germline V gives CDR1 SGDLS, CDR2 YYNGEE.

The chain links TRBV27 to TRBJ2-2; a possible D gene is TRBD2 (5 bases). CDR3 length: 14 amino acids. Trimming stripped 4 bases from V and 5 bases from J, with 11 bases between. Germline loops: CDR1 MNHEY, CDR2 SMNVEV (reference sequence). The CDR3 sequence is CASSSPGWTGELFF. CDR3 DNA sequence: TGTGCCAGCAGTTCCCCGGGATGGACCGGGGAGCTGTTTTTT.

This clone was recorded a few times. CDR3 sequence: CASGSDRREQYF. CDR3 in DNA: TGTGCCAGCGGGTCTGACAGACGGGAGCAGTACTTC. The rearrangement links TRBV2 to TRBJ2-7; TRBD1 is a possible D gene (5 bases). Germline V gene lookup returns CDR1 SNHLY and CDR2 FYNNEI. The CDR3 contains 12 residues. V was cut by 8 bases and J by 7 bases, with 15 bases left in between.

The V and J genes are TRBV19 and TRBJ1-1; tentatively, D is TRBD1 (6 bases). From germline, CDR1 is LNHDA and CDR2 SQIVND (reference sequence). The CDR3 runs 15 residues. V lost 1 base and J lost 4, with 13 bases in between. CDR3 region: CASSIVLGAGTEAFF. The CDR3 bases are TGTGCCAGTAGTATAGTGTTGGGGGCTGGCACTGAAGCTTTCTTT.

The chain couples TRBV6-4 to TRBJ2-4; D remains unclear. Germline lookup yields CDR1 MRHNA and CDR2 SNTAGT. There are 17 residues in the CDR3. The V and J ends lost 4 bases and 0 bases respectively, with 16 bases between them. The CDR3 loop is CASSVLVHLLAKNIQYF. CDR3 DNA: TGTGCCAGCAGTGTCTTAGTACACTTACTAGCCAAAAACATTCAGTACTTC.

The CDR3 here is CASSYRNRTGQVHWGYTF. The DNA of the CDR3 is TGTGCCAGCAGTTACCGAAATCGAACGGGACAGGTCCATTGGGGCTACACCTTC. This rearrangement joins TRBV6-7 to TRBJ1-2; TRBD1 matches 8 bases. TRBV6-7 is sorted into the ORF group, with uncertain function. The V and J ends lost 2 bases and 8 bases, in that order; junction bases with no gene match: 19. The CDR3 covers 18 residues.

The CDR3 DNA is TGTGCCAGTAGTTACCGGGGCGTCCCGTCCTACGAGCAGTACTTC. Protein sequence: CASSYRGVPSYEQYF. The chain carries TRBV19 and TRBJ2-7; TRBD1 or TRBD2 may be the D gene (5 bases each). Trimming left V 5 bases short and J 1 base short, with 15 bases between. Germline V CDR1 and CDR2: LNHDA, SQIVND (reference sequence). The length of the CDR3 is 15 residues. Filled out from reference TRBV19 and TRBJ2-7, the complete variable domain reads DGGITQSPKYLFRKEGQNVTLSCEQNLNHDAMYWYRQDPGQGLRLIYYSQIVNDFQKGDIAEGYSVSREKKESFPLTVTSAQKNPTAFYLCASSYRGVPSYEQYFGPGTRLTVT.

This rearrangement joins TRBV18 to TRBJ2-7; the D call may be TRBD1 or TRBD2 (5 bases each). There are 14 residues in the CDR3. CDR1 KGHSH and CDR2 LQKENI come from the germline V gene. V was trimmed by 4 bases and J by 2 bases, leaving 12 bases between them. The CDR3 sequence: CASSRDGMAYEQYF. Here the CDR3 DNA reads TGTGCCAGCTCACGGGACGGAATGGCCTACGAGCAGTACTTC.